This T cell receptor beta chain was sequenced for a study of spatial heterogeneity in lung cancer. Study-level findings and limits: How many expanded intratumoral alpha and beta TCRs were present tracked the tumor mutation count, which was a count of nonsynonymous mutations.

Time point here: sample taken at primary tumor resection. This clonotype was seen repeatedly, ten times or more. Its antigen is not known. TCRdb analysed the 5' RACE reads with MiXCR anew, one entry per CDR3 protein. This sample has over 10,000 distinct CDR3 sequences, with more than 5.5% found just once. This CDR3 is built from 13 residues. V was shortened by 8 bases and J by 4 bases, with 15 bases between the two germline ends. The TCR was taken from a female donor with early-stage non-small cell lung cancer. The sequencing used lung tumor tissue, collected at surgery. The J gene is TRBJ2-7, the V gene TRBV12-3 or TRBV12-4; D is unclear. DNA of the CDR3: TGTGCCAGCCGTCTAGGCTGGATGTACGAGCAGTACTTC. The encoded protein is CASRLGWMYEQYF.